The T cell receptor beta chain under discussion was sequenced for a study of T cells in Graves' hyperthyroidism and ophthalmopathy. Study findings and constraints: Expanded thyroid clonotypes (above 0.001) were mostly also found in blood.

Absence of ophthalmopathy progression within 18 months defined stable Graves' hyperthyroidism. The CDR3 has 17 amino acids. Unmatched junction bases numbered 7, after V lost 1 base and J lost 3 bases. From germline, CDR1 is SGHTA and CDR2 FQGNSA. TCR beta CDR3 regions were amplified from RNA transcripts. The primer set for the first-round RT-PCR of the TCR CDR3 was HTBI. MiXCR was run by TCRdb on the multiplex PCR reads, yielding one entry per CDR3 protein. The sample has hundreds of thousands of distinct CDR3 sequences, 16% seen once. Comment on this clonotype: Its target is unknown.

The V call is TRBV7-2, the J call TRBJ2-1, with TRBD2 matching 9 bases. The sequenced sample consisted of blood. The sequence derives from a woman aged 18 to 35 with Graves' hyperthyroidism. This CDR3 is CASSLESPAGGYNEQFF. CDR3 in DNA: TGTGCCAGCAGCTTAGAATCTCCAGCGGGAGGCTACAATGAGCAGTTCTTC.